This T cell receptor (beta chain) is drawn from a study of long-term antiretroviral therapy in people with HIV. PBMC samples from each donor numbered at least one pre-ART and at least two post-ART. Treatment of all HIV participants took place in the United States. The CDR3 length is 14 residues. V dropped 6 bases and J dropped 7 bases, with 18 bases sitting between them. Germline loops: CDR1 LNHDA, CDR2 SQIVND (reference sequence). As to this clone: Its antigen is currently unknown.

The study, taken as a whole, reports: Following ART, diversity rose but still fell short of transplant donor controls.

Survey level was the resolution at which the v3.0 immunoSEQ assay ran. The protocol was immunoSEQ multiplex PCR, while the TCRdb copy is restricted to in-frame clones and leaves out a portion. The data show under 15,000 clones, about 88% seen once. The TCR sequence derives from a woman aged 40 to 55 with HIV. Here the sequenced sample was unsorted PBMCs, taken 2.1 years after starting antiretroviral therapy. The gene calls are TRBV19 and TRBJ1-2; D possibly corresponds to TRBD1 (6 bases). The CDR3 coding sequence is TGTGCCAGTAGAAAACCGGGACAAAAGAGTGGCTACACCTTC. It codes for CASRKPGQKSGYTF.